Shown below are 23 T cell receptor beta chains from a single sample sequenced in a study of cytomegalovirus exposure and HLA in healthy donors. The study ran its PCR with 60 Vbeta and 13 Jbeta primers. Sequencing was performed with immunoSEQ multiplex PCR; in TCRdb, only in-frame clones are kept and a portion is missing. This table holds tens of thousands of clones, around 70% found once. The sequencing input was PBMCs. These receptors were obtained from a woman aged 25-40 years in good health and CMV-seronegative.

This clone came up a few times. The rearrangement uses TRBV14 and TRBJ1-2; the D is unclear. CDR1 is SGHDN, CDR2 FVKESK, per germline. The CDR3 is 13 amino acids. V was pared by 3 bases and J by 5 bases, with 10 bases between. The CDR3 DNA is TGTGCCAGCAGCCACGAGACTCGGTATGGCTACACCTTC. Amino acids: CASSHETRYGYTF.

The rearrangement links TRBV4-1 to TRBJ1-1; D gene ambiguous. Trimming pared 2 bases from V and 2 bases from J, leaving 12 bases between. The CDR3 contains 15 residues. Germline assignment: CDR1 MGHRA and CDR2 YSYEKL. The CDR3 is CASSQHPLPNTEAFF. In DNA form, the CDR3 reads TGCGCCAGCAGCCAACACCCTCTACCCAACACTGAAGCTTTCTTT.

CDR3 sequence reads: CASSQGLRGAEAFF. The CDR3 region has the DNA TGCGCCAGCAGCCAAGGACTTCGAGGCGCTGAAGCTTTCTTT. V and J are TRBV4-1 and TRBJ1-1; no reliable D call. The CDR3 runs 14 residues. Trimming shortened V by 1 base and J by 6 bases, and 12 bases separated the two germline ends. Per the germline V gene, CDR1 is MGHRA and CDR2 is YSYEKL.

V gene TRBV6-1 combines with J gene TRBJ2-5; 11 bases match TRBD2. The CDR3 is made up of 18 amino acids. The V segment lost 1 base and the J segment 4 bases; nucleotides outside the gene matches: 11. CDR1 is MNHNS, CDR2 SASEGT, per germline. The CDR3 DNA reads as TGTGCCAGCAGTGAAGATGCTAGCGGGGGGCCATACAGAGAGACCCAGTACTTC. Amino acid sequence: CASSEDASGGPYRETQYF.

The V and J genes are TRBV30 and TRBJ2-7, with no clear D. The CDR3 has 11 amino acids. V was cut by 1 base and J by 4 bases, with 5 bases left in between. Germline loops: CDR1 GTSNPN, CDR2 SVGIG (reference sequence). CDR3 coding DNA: TGTGCCTGGAGTGGGCTGTACGAGCAGTACTTC. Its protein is CAWSGLYEQYF.

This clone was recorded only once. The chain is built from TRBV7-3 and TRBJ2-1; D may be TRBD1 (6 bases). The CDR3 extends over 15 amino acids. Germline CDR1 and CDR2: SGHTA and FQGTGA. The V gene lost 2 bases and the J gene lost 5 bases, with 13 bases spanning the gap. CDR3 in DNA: TGTGCCAGCAGCTTACTTCACAGGGCTAACAATGAGCAGTTCTTC. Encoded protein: CASSLLHRANNEQFF.

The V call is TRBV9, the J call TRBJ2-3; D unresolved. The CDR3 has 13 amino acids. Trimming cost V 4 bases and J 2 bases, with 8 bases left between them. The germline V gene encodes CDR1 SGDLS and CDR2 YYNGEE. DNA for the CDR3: TGTGCCAGCAGCCTTGCTACCACAGATACGCAGTATTTT. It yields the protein CASSLATTDTQYF.

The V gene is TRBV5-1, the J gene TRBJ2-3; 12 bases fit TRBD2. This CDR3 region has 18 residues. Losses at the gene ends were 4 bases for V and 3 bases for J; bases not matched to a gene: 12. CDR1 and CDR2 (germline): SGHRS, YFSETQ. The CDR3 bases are TGCGCCAGCAGCAGGCTAGCGGGGGGGCCGGTTAGGACAGATACGCAGTATTTT. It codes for CASSRLAGGPVRTDTQYF.

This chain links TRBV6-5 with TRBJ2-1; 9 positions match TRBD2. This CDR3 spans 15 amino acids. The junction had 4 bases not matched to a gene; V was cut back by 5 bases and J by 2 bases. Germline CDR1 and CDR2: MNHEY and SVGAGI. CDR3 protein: CASSLTSGPYNEQFF. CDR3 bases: TGTGCCAGCAGTCTGACTAGCGGCCCCTACAATGAGCAGTTCTTC.

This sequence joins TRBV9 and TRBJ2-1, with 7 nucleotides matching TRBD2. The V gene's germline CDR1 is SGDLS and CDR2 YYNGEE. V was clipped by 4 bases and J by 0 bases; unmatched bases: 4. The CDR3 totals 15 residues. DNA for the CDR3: TGTGCCAGCAGCCGCGGGGGAAGCTCCTACAATGAGCAGTTCTTC. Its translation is CASSRGGSSYNEQFF.

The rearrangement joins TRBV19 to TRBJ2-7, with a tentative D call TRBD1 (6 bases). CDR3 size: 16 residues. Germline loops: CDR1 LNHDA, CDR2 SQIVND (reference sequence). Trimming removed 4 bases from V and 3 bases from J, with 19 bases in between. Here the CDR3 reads CASSTYKTDSHYEQYF. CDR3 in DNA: TGTGCCAGTAGTACTTATAAAACGGACAGCCACTACGAGCAGTACTTC.

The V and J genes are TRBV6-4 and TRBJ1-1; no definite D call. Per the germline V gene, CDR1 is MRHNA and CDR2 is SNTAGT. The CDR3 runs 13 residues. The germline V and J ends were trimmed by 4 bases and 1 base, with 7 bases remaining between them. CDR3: CASSAEANTEAFF. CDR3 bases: TGTGCCAGCAGTGCCGAAGCGAACACTGAAGCTTTCTTT.

This chain's CDR3 is CASSLQGLEETQYF. The CDR3 DNA is TGTGCCAGCAGTTTACAAGGACTAGAGGAGACCCAGTACTTC. The rearrangement joins TRBV28 to TRBJ2-5; TRBD2 matches at 7 bases. V trimming: 2 bases; J trimming: 5 bases; junction bases outside the gene matches: 5. The CDR3 runs 14 residues. The germline V gene has CDR1 MDHEN and CDR2 SYDVKM. The full variable domain, rest sourced from reference TRBV28 and TRBJ2-5, is DVKVTQSSRYLVKRTGEKVFLECVQDMDHENMFWYRQDPGLGLRLIYFSYDVKMKEKGDIPEGYSVSREKKERFSLILESASTNQTSMYLCASSLQGLEETQYFGPGTRLLVL.

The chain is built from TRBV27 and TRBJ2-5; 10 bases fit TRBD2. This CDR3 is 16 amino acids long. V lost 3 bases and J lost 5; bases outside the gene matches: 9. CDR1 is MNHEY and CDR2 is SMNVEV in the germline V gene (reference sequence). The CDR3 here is CASSLASGGAEETQYF. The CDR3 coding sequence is TGTGCCAGCAGTTTGGCTAGCGGGGGAGCGGAGGAGACCCAGTACTTC.

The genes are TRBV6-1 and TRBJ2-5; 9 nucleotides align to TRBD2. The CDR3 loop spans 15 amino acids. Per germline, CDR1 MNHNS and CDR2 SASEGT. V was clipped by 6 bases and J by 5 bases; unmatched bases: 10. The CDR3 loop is CASSETSGGSETQYF. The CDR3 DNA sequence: TGTGCCAGCAGCGAAACAAGCGGGGGGAGCGAGACCCAGTACTTC.

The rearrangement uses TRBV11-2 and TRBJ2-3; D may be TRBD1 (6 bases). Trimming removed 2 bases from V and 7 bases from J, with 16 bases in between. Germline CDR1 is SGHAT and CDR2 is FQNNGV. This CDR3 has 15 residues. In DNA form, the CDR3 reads TGTGCCAGCAGCTTAAACCCGACAGGCCCTAATACGCAGTATTTT. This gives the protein CASSLNPTGPNTQYF.

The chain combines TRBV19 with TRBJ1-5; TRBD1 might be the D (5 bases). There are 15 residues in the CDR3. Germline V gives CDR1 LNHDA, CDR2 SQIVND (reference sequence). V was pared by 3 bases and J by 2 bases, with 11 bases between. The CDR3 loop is CASSMGGVGNQPQHF. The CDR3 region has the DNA TGTGCCAGTAGTATGGGAGGGGTCGGCAATCAGCCCCAGCATTTT. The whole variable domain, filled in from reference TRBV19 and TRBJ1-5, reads DGGITQSPKYLFRKEGQNVTLSCEQNLNHDAMYWYRQDPGQGLRLIYYSQIVNDFQKGDIAEGYSVSREKKESFPLTVTSAQKNPTAFYLCASSMGGVGNQPQHFGDGTRLSIL.

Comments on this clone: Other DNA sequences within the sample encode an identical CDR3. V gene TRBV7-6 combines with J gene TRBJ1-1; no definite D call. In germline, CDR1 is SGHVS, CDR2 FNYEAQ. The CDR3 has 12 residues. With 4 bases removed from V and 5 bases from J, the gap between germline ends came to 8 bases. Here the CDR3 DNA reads TGTGCCAGCAGCTCCGGGAGGACTGAAGCTTTCTTT. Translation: CASSSGRTEAFF.

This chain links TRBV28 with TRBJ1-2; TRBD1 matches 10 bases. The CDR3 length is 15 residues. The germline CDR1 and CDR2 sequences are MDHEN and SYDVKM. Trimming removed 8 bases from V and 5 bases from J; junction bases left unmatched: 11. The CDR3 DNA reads TGTGCCAGCCGAGGGACAGGGGTCGTGGTGTATGGCTACACCTTC. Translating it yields CASRGTGVVVYGYTF.

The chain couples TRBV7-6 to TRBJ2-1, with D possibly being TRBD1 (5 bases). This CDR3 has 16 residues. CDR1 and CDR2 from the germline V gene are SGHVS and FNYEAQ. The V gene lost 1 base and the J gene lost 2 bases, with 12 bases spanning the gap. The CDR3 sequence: CASSLETGRAYNEQFF. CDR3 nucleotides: TGTGCCAGCAGCTTAGAGACCGGCAGGGCCTACAATGAGCAGTTCTTC.

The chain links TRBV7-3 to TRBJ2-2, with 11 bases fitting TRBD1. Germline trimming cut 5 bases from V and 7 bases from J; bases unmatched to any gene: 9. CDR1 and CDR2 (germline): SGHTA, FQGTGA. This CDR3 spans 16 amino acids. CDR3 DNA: TGTGCCAGCAGCAAACCCGGGACAGGGGGAATCGGGGAGCTGTTTTTT. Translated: CASSKPGTGGIGELFF.

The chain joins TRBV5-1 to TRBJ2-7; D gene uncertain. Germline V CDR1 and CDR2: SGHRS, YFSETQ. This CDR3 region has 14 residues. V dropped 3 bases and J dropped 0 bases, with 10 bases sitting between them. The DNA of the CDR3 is TGCGCCAGCAGCTGGGCGACACACTCCTACGAGCAGTACTTC. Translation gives CASSWATHSYEQYF. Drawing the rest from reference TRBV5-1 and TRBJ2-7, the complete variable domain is KAGVTQTPRYLIKTRGQQVTLSCSPISGHRSVSWYQQTPGQGLQFLFEYFSETQRNKGNFPGRFSGRQFSNSRSEMNVSTLELGDSALYLCASSWATHSYEQYFGPGTRLTVT.

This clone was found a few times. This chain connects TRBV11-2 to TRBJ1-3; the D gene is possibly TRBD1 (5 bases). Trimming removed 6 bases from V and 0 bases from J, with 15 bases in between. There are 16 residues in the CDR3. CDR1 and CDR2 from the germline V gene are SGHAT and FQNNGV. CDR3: CASRKLGGRSGNTIYF. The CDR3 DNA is TGTGCCAGCAGGAAACTGGGGGGACGCTCTGGAAACACCATATATTTT.